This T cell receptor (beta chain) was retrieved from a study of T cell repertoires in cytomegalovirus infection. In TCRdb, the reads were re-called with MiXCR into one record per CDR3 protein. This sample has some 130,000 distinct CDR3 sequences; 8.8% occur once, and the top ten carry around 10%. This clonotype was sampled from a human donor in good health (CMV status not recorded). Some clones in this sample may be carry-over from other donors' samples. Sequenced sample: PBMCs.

CDR3 in DNA: TGCAGTGCTAACCTGGGGCAGAAAACTTACCAAGAGACCCAGTACTTC. Amino acids: CSANLGQKTYQETQYF. This chain uses TRBV20-1 with TRBJ2-5; the D gene is possibly TRBD1 (5 bases). There are 16 residues in the CDR3. Germline loops: CDR1 DFQATT, CDR2 SNEGSKA (reference sequence). Deletions cut 4 bases from V and 0 bases from J, with 18 bases between.